The 10 T cell receptor beta chains below were found in one sample sequenced in a study of patients and donors after allogeneic stem cell transplantation (TCRdb year 2020). Receptor libraries were prepared by RT-PCR. Sequencing used a NextSeq 550. Using fastp trimming at Q25 and MiXCR clonotype assembly, TCRdb reanalyzed the public sequencing data and kept in-frame beta chains. Rows with a matching CDR3 protein are joined into one entry that keeps the most common DNA and genes. This sample gives hundreds of thousands of distinct CDR3 sequences in total; 15% to 20% of them show up just once. 7.2% of the sample is taken by the ten largest. Sequencing was done on a sample of blood, either unsorted or a sorted T cell fraction (not recorded which). These receptors came from a human donor who was either an allogeneic HSCT recipient or a stem cell or donor lymphocyte infusion donor (not recorded which). It is not recorded whose cells these are; they may come from a transplant donor.

V gene TRBV2 combines with J gene TRBJ1-3; 8 bases fit TRBD1. Looked up from germline, CDR1 is SNHLY and CDR2 is FYNNEI. V trimming: 6 bases; J trimming: 1 base; junction bases outside the gene matches: 5. The CDR3 covers 15 residues. The CDR3 sequence: CASRNRDRSGNTIYF. CDR3 DNA: TGTGCCAGCAGGAACCGGGACAGGTCTGGAAACACCATATATTTT.

The chain couples TRBV6-1 to TRBJ2-3; the D gene could be TRBD1 or TRBD2 (5 bases each). This CDR3 has 15 residues. Germline lookup yields CDR1 MNHNS and CDR2 SASEGT. Trimming shortened V by 4 bases and J by 2 bases, and 13 bases separated the two germline ends. The CDR3 coding sequence is TGTGCCAGCAGTGCGGGACGGGCCTACACAGATACGCAGTATTTT. This sequence encodes CASSAGRAYTDTQYF.

The CDR3, as DNA: TGTGCCAGTAGTATGGGCCGGGACAGAGGCTACAATGAGCAGTTCTTC. As protein: CASSMGRDRGYNEQFF. This rearrangement joins TRBV19 to TRBJ2-1, with 7 bases that match TRBD1. CDR1 and CDR2 from the germline V gene are LNHDA and SQIVND (reference sequence). V trimming: 3 bases; J trimming: 3 bases; junction bases outside the gene matches: 8. CDR3 size: 16 residues.

The rearrangement uses TRBV9 and TRBJ2-7, with D unresolved. CDR1 is SGDLS and CDR2 is YYNGEE in the germline V gene. The CDR3 spans 16 residues. The V and J ends lost 4 bases and 0 bases respectively, with 17 bases between them. CDR3 DNA sequence: TGTGCCAGCAGCCCCCGACCCCCTAGGAGCTCCTACGAGCAGTACTTC. Its protein is CASSPRPPRSSYEQYF.

This clonotype has a handful of counts. This rearrangement joins TRBV4-1 to TRBJ1-6; D not certain. Looked up from germline, CDR1 is MGHRA and CDR2 is YSYEKL. Trimming took 1 base from V and 0 from J, leaving 7 bases between them. CDR3 length: 16 residues. The DNA for the CDR3 is TGCGCCAGCAGCCAAGTGGGGAGCTCCTATAATTCACCCCTCCACTTT. Its protein product is CASSQVGSSYNSPLHF.

This clonotype was recorded at least ten times. CDR3 amino acids: CASSVRGGKDTQYF. The CDR3 DNA is TGTGCCAGCAGTGTTCGGGGGGGGAAAGATACGCAGTATTTT. The gene calls are TRBV12-3 or TRBV12-4 and TRBJ2-3, with 8 bases lining up with TRBD2. The CDR3 sequence is 14 residues long. Trimming at V came to 5 bases and at J to 5 bases, leaving 6 bases not matched to a gene.

The chain joins TRBV30 to TRBJ2-7; TRBD2 is a possible D gene (5 bases). Germline loops: CDR1 GTSNPN, CDR2 SVGIG (reference sequence). CDR3 length: 15 amino acids. V was pared by 0 bases and J by 9 bases, with 21 bases between. CDR3 residues: CAWSVPRLDSWGQYF. CDR3 in DNA: TGTGCCTGGAGTGTACCGCGACTGGACTCCTGGGGGCAGTACTTC.

The chain joins TRBV5-6 to TRBJ2-3; D is unresolved. V lost 0 bases and J lost 8, with 13 bases in between. CDR3 size: 14 residues. Germline V gives CDR1 SGHDT, CDR2 YYEEEE. CDR3 protein: CASSLAIGLSTQYF. In DNA, the CDR3 is TGTGCCAGCAGCTTGGCTATAGGGTTATCTACGCAGTATTTT.

This clonotype was observed a few times. The genes are TRBV24-1 and TRBJ2-7; D is perhaps TRBD1 (6 bases). V was trimmed by 4 bases and J by 7 bases, leaving 13 bases between them. CDR3 length: 13 amino acids. Looked up from germline, CDR1 is KGHDR and CDR2 is SFDVKD. The chain's CDR3 is CATSDGRGYEQYF. Here the CDR3 DNA reads TGTGCCACCAGTGACGGCAGGGGATATGAGCAGTACTTC.

This clonotype was recorded many times. The chain joins TRBV5-1 to TRBJ2-1, with 7 nucleotides matching TRBD1. Losses at the gene ends were 3 bases for V and 0 bases for J; bases not matched to a gene: 12. The CDR3 spans 18 residues. Germline V gene data show CDR1 as SGHRS and CDR2 as YFSETQ. CDR3: CASSSGTVFSPSYNEQFF. The CDR3 DNA reads TGCGCCAGCAGCTCCGGGACAGTTTTTTCCCCCTCCTACAATGAGCAGTTCTTC.